These 13 T cell receptor beta chains came from one sample sequenced in a study of blood T cell repertoires in COVID-19. Data came from immunoSEQ multiplex PCR; TCRdb stores just in-frame clones and leaves some out. The table includes about 53,000 clones, just under 85% detected once. The specimen was peripheral blood. The receptors originated from a human donor in a cohort sampled during active COVID-19.

The V and J genes are TRBV15 and TRBJ2-1; D gene unclear. The CDR3 is made up of 16 amino acids. Germline CDR1 LNHNV, CDR2 YYDKDF (reference sequence). V was trimmed by 0 bases and J by 8 bases, leaving 17 bases between them. CDR3 amino acids: CATSRDRVLGAHEQFF. The CDR3 region has the DNA TGTGCCACCAGCAGAGATCGGGTTTTGGGTGCCCATGAGCAGTTCTTC.

The rearrangement uses TRBV27 and TRBJ1-2; D unclear. From germline, CDR1 is MNHEY and CDR2 SMNVEV (reference sequence). This CDR3 region has 9 residues. V was clipped by 6 bases and J by 8 bases, with 4 bases between them. The CDR3 region is CASREGYTF. In nucleotides, the CDR3 is TGTGCCAGCAGGGAGGGCTACACCTTC.

The chain uses TRBV3-1 (or the pseudogene TRBV3-2) and TRBJ2-3, with 10 positions matching TRBD2. Germline CDR1 LGHDT, CDR2 YNNKEL (reference sequence). V dropped 2 bases and J dropped 1; count of bases not matched to a gene: 3. The CDR3 has 16 amino acids. CDR3 nucleotide sequence: TGTGCCAGCAGCCAACCAAGCGGGGGGGGCACAGATACGCAGTATTTT. Translation: CASSQPSGGGTDTQYF.

The chain links TRBV7-8 to TRBJ2-1; TRBD1 matches 8 bases. V lost 7 bases to trimming and J lost 6 bases; unmatched junction nucleotides: 8. CDR3 length equals 14 residues. The germline V gene has CDR1 SGHVS and CDR2 FQNEAQ. In DNA form, the CDR3 reads TGTGCCAGCACTAGCCAGGGGGCTCCCAATGAGCAGTTCTTC. Translated: CASTSQGAPNEQFF. Variable domain in full (rest from reference TRBV7-8 and TRBJ2-1): GAGVSQSPRYKVAKRGQDVALRCDPISGHVSLFWYQQALGQGPEFLTYFQNEAQLDKSGLPSDRFFAERPEGSVSTLKIQRTQQEDSAVYLCASTSQGAPNEQFFGPGTRLTVL.

The chain recombines TRBV5-4 with TRBJ1-5; 9 nucleotides line up with TRBD1. CDR3 size: 15 residues. Unmatched junction bases numbered 7, after V lost 4 bases and J lost 5 bases. Germline CDR1 and CDR2: SGHNT and YYREEE (reference sequence). CDR3 sequence: CASSIQGAGDQPQHF. DNA for the CDR3: TGTGCCAGCAGCATACAGGGGGCTGGAGATCAGCCCCAGCATTTT.

This chain joins TRBV18 and TRBJ2-3, with TRBD1 matching over 7 bases. CDR1 and CDR2 from the germline V gene are KGHSH and LQKENI. The trim removed 2 bases at V and 0 bases at J, leaving 14 bases unmatched. The CDR3 sequence is 19 residues long. Here the CDR3 DNA reads TGTGCCAGCTCACCAATAAAGTTGGTAGGGGGCCCTAGCACAGATACGCAGTATTTT. This translates into CASSPIKLVGGPSTDTQYF.

The chain is built from TRBV29-1 and TRBJ2-7; maybe TRBD1 (5 bases). The CDR3 has 11 amino acids. Trimming shortened V by 6 bases and J by 3 bases, and 9 bases separated the two germline ends. Germline assignment: CDR1 SQVTM and CDR2 ANQGSEA. As DNA, the CDR3 is TGCAGCGTCCGGACAATCTACGAGCAGTACTTC. Amino acid sequence: CSVRTIYEQYF.

The chain carries TRBV25-1 and TRBJ1-1, with TRBD1 matching over 7 bases. The CDR3 is 13 residues long. V gave up 4 bases and J gave up 8 bases; unmatched junction bases: 7. Germline V lookup: CDR1 MGHDK, CDR2 SYGVNS. The DNA of the CDR3 is TGTGCCAGCAGTGCCTACAGGGGTGAAGAAGCTTTCTTT. Amino acids: CASSAYRGEEAFF.

This clone was recorded a few times. The rearrangement joins TRBV3-1 (or the pseudogene TRBV3-2) to TRBJ2-3; 8 bases line up with TRBD1. After removal of 1 base from V and 0 bases from J, the junction contained 3 bases not matched to a gene. Germline CDR1 and CDR2: LGHDT and YNNKEL (reference sequence). This CDR3 spans 16 amino acids. CDR3 coding DNA: TGTGCCAGCAGCCAAGGCACAGGGGGAAGCACAGATACGCAGTATTTT. Protein: CASSQGTGGSTDTQYF.

This chain links TRBV7-9 with TRBJ1-5; D call uncertain. V lost 4 bases to trimming and J lost 4 bases, with 5 bases between them. CDR1 SEHNR and CDR2 FQNEAQ come from the germline V gene (reference sequence). The CDR3 totals 12 residues. CDR3 nucleotides: TGTGCCAGCAGCTCTTTAAATCAGCCCCAGCATTTT. Protein: CASSSLNQPQHF.

This rearrangement joins TRBV12-5 to TRBJ2-1; no firm D call. The germline V and J ends were trimmed by 1 base and 3 bases, with 10 bases remaining between them. The CDR3 runs 15 residues. In germline, CDR1 is LGHNT, CDR2 FRNRAP. The CDR3 protein is CASGLGGTYYNEQFF. In DNA, the CDR3 is TGTGCTAGTGGTTTGGGCGGTACCTACTACAATGAGCAGTTCTTC.

This chain joins TRBV7-2 and TRBJ1-3, with 7 nucleotides matching TRBD1. This CDR3 has 15 amino acids. V trimming: 5 bases; J trimming: 7 bases; junction bases outside the gene matches: 11. Germline CDR1 SGHTA, CDR2 FQGNSA. The CDR3 sequence: CASSRRDSRYNTIYF. DNA for the CDR3: TGTGCCAGCAGCCGGCGGGACAGTAGATACAACACCATATATTTT.

The V and J genes are TRBV14 and TRBJ2-3, with a weak D call TRBD1 (7 bases). The CDR3 totals 15 residues. Germline CDR1 reads SGHDN; CDR2 reads FVKESK. The V end was cut by 7 bases, the J end by 6 bases, with 20 bases between. For the CDR3, the DNA is TGTGCCAGCAATGACTTCAGGGGGGCCGGCGATACGCAGTATTTT. Its protein is CASNDFRGAGDTQYF. The full variable domain, with the rest looked up from reference TRBV14 and TRBJ2-3, is EAGVTQFPSHSVIEKGQTVTLRCDPISGHDNLYWYRRVMGKEIKFLLHFVKESKQDESGMPNNRFLAERTGGTYSTLKVQPAELEDSGVYFCASNDFRGAGDTQYFGPGTRLTVL.